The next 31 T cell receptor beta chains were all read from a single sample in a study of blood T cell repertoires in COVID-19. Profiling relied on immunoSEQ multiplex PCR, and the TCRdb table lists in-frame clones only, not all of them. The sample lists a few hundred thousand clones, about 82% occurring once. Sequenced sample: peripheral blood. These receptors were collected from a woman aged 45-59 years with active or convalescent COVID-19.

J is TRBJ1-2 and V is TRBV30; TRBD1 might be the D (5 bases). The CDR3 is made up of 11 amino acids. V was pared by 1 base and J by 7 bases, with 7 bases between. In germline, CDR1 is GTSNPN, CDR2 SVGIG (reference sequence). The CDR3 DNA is TGTGCCTGGAGTGCAGGGTTTGGCTACACCTTC. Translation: CAWSAGFGYTF.

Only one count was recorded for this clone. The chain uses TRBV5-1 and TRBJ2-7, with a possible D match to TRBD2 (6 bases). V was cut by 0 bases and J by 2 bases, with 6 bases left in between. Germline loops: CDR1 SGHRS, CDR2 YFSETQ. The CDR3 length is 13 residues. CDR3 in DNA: TGCGCCAGCAGCTTGGGCGGGACCTACGAGCAGTACTTC. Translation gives CASSLGGTYEQYF.

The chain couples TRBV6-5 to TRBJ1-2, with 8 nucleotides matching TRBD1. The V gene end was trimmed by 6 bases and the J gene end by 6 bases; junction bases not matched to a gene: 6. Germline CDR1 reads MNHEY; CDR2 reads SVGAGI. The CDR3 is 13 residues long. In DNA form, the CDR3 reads TGTGCCAGCAGCCCGGACAGGGAGGATGGCTACACCTTC. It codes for CASSPDREDGYTF.

The CDR3 region has the DNA TGTGCCAGCTCACCGGGAGTGGACGGCATTGAAGCTTTCTTT. Translated, it gives CASSPGVDGIEAFF. The gene calls are TRBV18 and TRBJ1-1; D not resolved. This CDR3 is 14 amino acids long. With 3 bases removed from V and 7 bases from J, the gap between germline ends came to 15 bases. Per the germline V gene, CDR1 is KGHSH and CDR2 is LQKENI. Filled out from reference TRBV18 and TRBJ1-1, the complete variable domain reads NAGVMQNPRHLVRRRGQEARLRCSPMKGHSHVYWYRQLPEEGLKFMVYLQKENIIDESGMPKERFSAEFPKEGPSILRIQQVVRGDSAAYFCASSPGVDGIEAFFGQGTRLTVV.

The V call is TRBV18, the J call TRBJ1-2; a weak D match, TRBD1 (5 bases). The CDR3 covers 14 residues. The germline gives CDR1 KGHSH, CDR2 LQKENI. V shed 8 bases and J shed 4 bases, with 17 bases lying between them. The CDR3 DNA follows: TGTGCCAGCACCCCCGGGGGGGGATCCTATGGCTACACCTTC. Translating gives CASTPGGGSYGYTF.

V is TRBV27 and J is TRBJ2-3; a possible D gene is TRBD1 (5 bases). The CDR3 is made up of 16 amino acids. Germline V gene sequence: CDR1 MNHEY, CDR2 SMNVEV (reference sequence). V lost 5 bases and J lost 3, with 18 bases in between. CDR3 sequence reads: CASSPSRVMGTDTQYF. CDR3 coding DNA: TGTGCCAGCAGTCCCTCCAGGGTTATGGGGACAGATACGCAGTATTTT.

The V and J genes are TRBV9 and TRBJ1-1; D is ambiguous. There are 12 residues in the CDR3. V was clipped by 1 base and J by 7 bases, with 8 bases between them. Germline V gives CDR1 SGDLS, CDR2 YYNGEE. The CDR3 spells CASSVSVGEAFF. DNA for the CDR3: TGTGCCAGCAGCGTATCCGTCGGTGAAGCTTTCTTT.

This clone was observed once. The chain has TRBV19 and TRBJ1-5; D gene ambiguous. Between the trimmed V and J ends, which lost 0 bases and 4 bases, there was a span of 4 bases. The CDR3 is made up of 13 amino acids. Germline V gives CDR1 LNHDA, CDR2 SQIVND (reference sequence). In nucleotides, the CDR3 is TGTGCCAGTAGTATAGATCCGAATCAGCCCCAGCATTTT. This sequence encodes CASSIDPNQPQHF.

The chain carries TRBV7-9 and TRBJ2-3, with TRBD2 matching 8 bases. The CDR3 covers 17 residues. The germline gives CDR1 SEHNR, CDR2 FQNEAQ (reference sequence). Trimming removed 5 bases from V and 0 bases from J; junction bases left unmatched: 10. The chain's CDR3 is CASSQRSSSGSTDTQYF. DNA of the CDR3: TGTGCCAGCAGCCAAAGATCGTCTAGCGGGAGCACAGATACGCAGTATTTT.

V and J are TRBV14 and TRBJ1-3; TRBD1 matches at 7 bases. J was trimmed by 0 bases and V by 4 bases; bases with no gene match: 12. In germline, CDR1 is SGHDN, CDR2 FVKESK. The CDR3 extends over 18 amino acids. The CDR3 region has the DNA TGTGCCAGCAGCCCTACCTTGTACAGGGGCGACTCTGGAAACACCATATATTTT. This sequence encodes CASSPTLYRGDSGNTIYF.

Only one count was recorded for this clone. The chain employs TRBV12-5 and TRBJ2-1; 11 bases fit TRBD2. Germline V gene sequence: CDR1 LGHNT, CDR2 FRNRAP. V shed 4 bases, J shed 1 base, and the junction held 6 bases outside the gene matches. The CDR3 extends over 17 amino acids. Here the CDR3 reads CASGWYSGRGSYNEQFF. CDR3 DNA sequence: TGTGCTAGTGGTTGGTATAGCGGGAGGGGTTCCTACAATGAGCAGTTCTTC. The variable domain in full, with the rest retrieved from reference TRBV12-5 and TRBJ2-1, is DARVTQTPRHKVTEMGQEVTMRCQPILGHNTVFWYRQTMMQGLELLAYFRNRAPLDDSGMPKDRFSAEMPDATLATLKIQPSEPRDSAVYFCASGWYSGRGSYNEQFFGPGTRLTVL.

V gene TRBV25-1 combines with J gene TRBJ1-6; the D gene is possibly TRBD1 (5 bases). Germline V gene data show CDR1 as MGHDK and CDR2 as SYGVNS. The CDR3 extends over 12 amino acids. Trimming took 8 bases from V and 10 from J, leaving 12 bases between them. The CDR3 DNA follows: TGTGCCAGCCGGGGGGATAGCTCACCCCTCCACTTT. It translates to CASRGDSSPLHF.

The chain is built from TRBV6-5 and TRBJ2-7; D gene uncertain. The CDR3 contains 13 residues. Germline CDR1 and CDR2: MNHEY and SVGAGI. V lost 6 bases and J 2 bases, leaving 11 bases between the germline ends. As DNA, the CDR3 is TGTGCCAGCAGAAGGAACGGAGCCTACGAGCAGTACTTC. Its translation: CASRRNGAYEQYF.

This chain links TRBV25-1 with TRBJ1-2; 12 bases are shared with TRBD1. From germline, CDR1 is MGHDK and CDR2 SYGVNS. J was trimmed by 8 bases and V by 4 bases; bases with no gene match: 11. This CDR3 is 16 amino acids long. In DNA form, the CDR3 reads TGTGCCAGCAGTGCATTGGGGGGACAGGGGGCGCGGGGCTACACCTTC. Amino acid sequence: CASSALGGQGARGYTF.

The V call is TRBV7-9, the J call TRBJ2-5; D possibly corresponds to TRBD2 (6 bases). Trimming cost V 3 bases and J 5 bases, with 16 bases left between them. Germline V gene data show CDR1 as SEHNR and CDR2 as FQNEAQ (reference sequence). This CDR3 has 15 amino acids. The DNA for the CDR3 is TGTGCCAGCAGCTTCGGATCGGGAGTGGGGGAGACCCAGTACTTC. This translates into CASSFGSGVGETQYF.

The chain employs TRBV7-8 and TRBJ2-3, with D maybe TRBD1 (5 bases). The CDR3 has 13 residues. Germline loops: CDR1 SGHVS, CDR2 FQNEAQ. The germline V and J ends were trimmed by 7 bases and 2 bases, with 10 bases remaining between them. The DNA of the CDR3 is TGTGCCAGCAATATTGGGGCCACAGATACGCAGTATTTT. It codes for CASNIGATDTQYF.

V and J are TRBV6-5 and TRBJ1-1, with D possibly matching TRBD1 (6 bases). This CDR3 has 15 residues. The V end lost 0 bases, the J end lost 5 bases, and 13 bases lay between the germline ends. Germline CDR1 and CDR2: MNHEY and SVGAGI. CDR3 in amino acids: CASSYSTRGGTEAFF. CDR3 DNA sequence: TGTGCCAGCAGTTACTCTACCAGGGGAGGGACTGAAGCTTTCTTT.

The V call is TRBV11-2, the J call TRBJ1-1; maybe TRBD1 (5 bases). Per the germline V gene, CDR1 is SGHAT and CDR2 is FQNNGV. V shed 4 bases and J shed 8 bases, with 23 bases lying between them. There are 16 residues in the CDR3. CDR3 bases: TGTGCCAGCAGCTCTATAAGGGGATCAGCTGCGTGGGAAGCTTTCTTT. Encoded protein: CASSSIRGSAAWEAFF.

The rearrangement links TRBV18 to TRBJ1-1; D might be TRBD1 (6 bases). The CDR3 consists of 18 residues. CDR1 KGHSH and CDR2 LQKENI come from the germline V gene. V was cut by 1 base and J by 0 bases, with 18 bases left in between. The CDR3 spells CASSPQMGGGLLNTEAFF. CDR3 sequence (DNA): TGTGCCAGCTCACCACAAATGGGGGGGGGCCTCTTGAACACTGAAGCTTTCTTT.

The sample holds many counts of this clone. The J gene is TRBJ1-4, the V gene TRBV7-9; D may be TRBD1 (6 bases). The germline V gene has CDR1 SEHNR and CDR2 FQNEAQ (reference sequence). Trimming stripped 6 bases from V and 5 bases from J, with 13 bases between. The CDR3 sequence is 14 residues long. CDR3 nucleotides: TGTGCCAGCAGAAACAGGGCGGAGAATGAAAAACTGTTTTTT. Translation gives CASRNRAENEKLFF.

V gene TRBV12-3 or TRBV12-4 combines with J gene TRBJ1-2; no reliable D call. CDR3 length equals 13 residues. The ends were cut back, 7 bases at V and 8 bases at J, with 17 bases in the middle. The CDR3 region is CASTILTDYGYTF. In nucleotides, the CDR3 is TGTGCCAGCACCATATTAACAGATTACGGCTACACCTTC.

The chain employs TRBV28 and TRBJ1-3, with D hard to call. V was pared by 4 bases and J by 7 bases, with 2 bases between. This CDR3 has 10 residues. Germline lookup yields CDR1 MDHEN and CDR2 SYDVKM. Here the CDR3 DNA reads TGTGCCAGCAGTTCGAACACCATATATTTT. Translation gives CASSSNTIYF.

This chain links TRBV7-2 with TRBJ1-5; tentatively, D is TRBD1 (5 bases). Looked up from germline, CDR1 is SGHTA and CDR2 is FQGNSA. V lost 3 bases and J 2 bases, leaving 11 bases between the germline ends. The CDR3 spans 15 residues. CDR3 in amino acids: CASSLGGSGNQPQHF. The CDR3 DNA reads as TGTGCCAGCAGCTTGGGGGGTAGCGGCAATCAGCCCCAGCATTTT.

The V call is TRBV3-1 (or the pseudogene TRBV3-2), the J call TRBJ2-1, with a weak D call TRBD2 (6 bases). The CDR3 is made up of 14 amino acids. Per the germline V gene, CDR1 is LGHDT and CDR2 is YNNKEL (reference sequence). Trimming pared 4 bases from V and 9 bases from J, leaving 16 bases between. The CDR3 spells CASSPGEVGSEQFF. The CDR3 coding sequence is TGTGCCAGCAGCCCCGGGGAGGTAGGGAGTGAGCAGTTCTTC.

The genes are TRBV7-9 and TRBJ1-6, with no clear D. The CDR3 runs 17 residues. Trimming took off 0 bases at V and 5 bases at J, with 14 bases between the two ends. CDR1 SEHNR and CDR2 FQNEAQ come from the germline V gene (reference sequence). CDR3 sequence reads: CASSLAGSRRHNSPLHF. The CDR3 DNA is TGTGCCAGCAGCTTAGCTGGCAGCCGGAGGCATAATTCACCCCTCCACTTT.

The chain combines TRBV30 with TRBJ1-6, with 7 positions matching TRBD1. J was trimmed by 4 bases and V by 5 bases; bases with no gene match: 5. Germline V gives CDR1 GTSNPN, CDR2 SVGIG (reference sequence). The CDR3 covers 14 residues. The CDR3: CAWAGTVYNSPLHF. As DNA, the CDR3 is TGTGCCTGGGCCGGGACAGTATATAATTCACCCCTCCACTTT.

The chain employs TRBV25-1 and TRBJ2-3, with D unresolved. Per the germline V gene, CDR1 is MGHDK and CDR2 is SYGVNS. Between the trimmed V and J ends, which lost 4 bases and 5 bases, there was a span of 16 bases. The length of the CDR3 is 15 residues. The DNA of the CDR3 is TGTGCCAGCAGTGTGGCGGCAAGCCGAGAAGATACGCAGTATTTT. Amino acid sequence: CASSVAASREDTQYF.

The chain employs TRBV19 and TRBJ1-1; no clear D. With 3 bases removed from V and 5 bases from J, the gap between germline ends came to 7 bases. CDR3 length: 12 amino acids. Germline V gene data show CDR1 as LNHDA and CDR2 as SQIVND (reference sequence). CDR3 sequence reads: CASSIFPTEAFF. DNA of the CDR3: TGTGCCAGTAGTATTTTTCCTACTGAAGCTTTCTTT.

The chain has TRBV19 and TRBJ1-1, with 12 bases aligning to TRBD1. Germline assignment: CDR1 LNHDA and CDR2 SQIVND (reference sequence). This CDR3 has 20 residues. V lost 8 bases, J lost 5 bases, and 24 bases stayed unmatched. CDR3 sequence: CASQIEKPGQGAGGVTEAFF. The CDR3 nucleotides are TGTGCCAGTCAAATAGAAAAACCGGGACAGGGGGCCGGGGGTGTGACTGAAGCTTTCTTT.

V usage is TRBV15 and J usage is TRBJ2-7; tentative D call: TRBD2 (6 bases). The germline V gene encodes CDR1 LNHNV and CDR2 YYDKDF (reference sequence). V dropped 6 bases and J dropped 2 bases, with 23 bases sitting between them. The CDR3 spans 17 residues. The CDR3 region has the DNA TGTGCCACCAGTCGGCTTTTTGGGAACGCGGGGACCTACGAGCAGTACTTC. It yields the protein CATSRLFGNAGTYEQYF. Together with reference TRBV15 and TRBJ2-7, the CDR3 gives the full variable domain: DAMVIQNPRYQVTQFGKPVTLSCSQTLNHNVMYWYQQKSSQAPKLLFHYYDKDFNNEADTPDNFQSRRPNTSFCFLDIRSPGLGDTAMYLCATSRLFGNAGTYEQYFGPGTRLTVT.

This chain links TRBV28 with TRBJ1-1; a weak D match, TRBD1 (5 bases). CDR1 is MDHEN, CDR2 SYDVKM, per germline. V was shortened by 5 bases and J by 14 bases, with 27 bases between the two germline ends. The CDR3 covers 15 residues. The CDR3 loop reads CASSPAGGVYSRSFF. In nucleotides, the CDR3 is TGTGCCAGCAGTCCGGCCGGGGGGGTGTATAGCAGGTCCTTCTTT.